This T cell receptor (beta chain) was captured in a study of T cells of healthy individuals. TCRdb reanalysed the 5' RACE reads using MiXCR and keeps one entry per CDR3 protein. The data contain about 100,000 distinct CDR3 sequences, 17% of them seen just once; the ten biggest clones take up roughly 6.1%. In its sample, this clonotype was seen a few times. This CDR3 has 14 residues. Germline-derived CDR1 and CDR2 are MNHEY and SVGEGT. V was shortened by 0 bases and J by 1 base, with 6 bases between the two germline ends. This clonotype was obtained from a human donor in good health. This chain joins TRBV6-2 or TRBV6-3 and TRBJ1-1, with D uncertain. CDR3 loop: CASSYSKGNTEAFF. For the CDR3, the DNA is TGTGCCAGCAGTTACTCGAAGGGGAACACTGAAGCTTTCTTT.